The next 11 T cell receptor beta chains were all read from a single sample in a study of patients and donors after allogeneic stem cell transplantation. Each CDR3 protein gets one entry after TCRdb re-called the RT-PCR reads with MiXCR. The data show 390,000 or so distinct CDR3 sequences, with approximately 16% seen just once and around 7.2% held by the top ten. Sequencing was done on a sample of blood, either unsorted or a sorted T cell fraction (not recorded which). The receptors derive from a human donor who was either an allogeneic HSCT recipient or a stem cell or donor lymphocyte infusion donor (not recorded which). It is not recorded whose cells these are; they may come from a transplant donor.

This clonotype has just a few counts. This sequence joins TRBV19 and TRBJ1-2, with a possible D match to TRBD1 (5 bases). Trimming left V 10 bases short and J 3 bases short, with 15 bases between. The germline V gene has CDR1 LNHDA and CDR2 SQIVND (reference sequence). The CDR3 is 13 amino acids. DNA of the CDR3: TGTGCCACCTCGGGCAGGGTAGACTATGGCTACACCTTC. Amino acids: CATSGRVDYGYTF.

This clonotype was seen ten or more times. The CDR3 protein is CASSQVWWAMNTEAFF. The CDR3 DNA follows: TGCGCCAGCAGCCAAGTGTGGTGGGCAATGAACACTGAAGCTTTCTTT. The chain links TRBV4-3 to TRBJ1-1; D not resolved. The CDR3 is 16 residues long. V lost 1 base and J 0 bases, leaving 12 bases between the germline ends. From germline, CDR1 is LGHNA and CDR2 YSLEER.

The rearrangement uses TRBV4-2 and TRBJ1-4; a weak D match, TRBD1 (6 bases). From germline, CDR1 is LGHNA and CDR2 YNFKEQ. The CDR3 covers 16 residues. V shed 3 bases and J shed 1 base, with 12 bases lying between them. CDR3 protein: CASSQAGEGTNEKLFF. DNA of the CDR3: TGTGCCAGCAGCCAGGCAGGGGAGGGAACTAATGAAAAACTGTTTTTT.

The chain has TRBV15 and TRBJ2-2; no firm D call. This CDR3 has 14 residues. Trimming cost V 0 bases and J 5 bases, with 7 bases left between them. CDR1 and CDR2 (germline): LNHNV, YYDKDF (reference sequence). CDR3 nucleotides: TGTGCCACCAGCAGAGATCTGGGGACCGGGGAGCTGTTTTTT. Residues: CATSRDLGTGELFF.

This clonotype was found many times. V and J are TRBV9 and TRBJ2-5; D gene uncertain. Germline assignment: CDR1 SGDLS and CDR2 YYNGEE. V was pared by 5 bases and J by 2 bases, with 7 bases between. The CDR3 has 12 residues. Here the CDR3 reads CASSVGQETQYF. DNA for the CDR3: TGTGCCAGCAGTGTTGGGCAAGAGACCCAGTACTTC.

J is TRBJ2-7 and V is TRBV29-1; 14 bases align to TRBD2. The V segment lost 6 bases and the J segment 4 bases; nucleotides outside the gene matches: 8. This CDR3 contains 15 residues. Per the germline V gene, CDR1 is SQVTM and CDR2 is ANQGSEA. Here the CDR3 reads CSVVPGLAGVYEQYF. CDR3 nucleotide sequence: TGCAGCGTAGTCCCGGGACTAGCGGGAGTTTACGAGCAGTACTTC.

This chain uses TRBV19 with TRBJ1-2; tentatively, D is TRBD1 (5 bases). The CDR3 loop spans 13 amino acids. Trimming cost V 3 bases and J 3 bases, with 8 bases left between them. Germline loops: CDR1 LNHDA, CDR2 SQIVND (reference sequence). This CDR3 is CASSMPGYYGYTF. CDR3 bases: TGTGCCAGTAGTATGCCAGGGTACTATGGCTACACCTTC.

Here the CDR3 reads CASRPPTGNGYTF. CDR3 bases: TGTGCCAGCCGACCCCCGACAGGGAATGGCTACACCTTC. The V gene is TRBV7-2, the J gene TRBJ1-2; 7 bases line up with TRBD1. CDR1 and CDR2 from the germline V gene are SGHTA and FQGNSA. V shed 8 bases and J 6 bases; nucleotides not matched to a gene: 9. The CDR3 sequence is 13 residues long.

This clonotype was observed a few times. The rearrangement uses TRBV29-1 and TRBJ2-1; 11 bases align to TRBD1. This CDR3 region has 14 residues. CDR1 SQVTM and CDR2 ANQGSEA come from the germline V gene. The J segment lost 9 bases and the V segment lost 6 bases, leaving 10 bases of the junction unmatched. Here the CDR3 reads CSVLPGQGGSEQFF. The CDR3 DNA reads TGCAGCGTCCTCCCGGGACAGGGGGGGAGTGAGCAGTTCTTC.

This clonotype was found a few times. The chain uses TRBV5-1 and TRBJ1-2; D is undetermined. Trimming took off 0 bases at V and 8 bases at J, with 11 bases between the two ends. Germline lookup yields CDR1 SGHRS and CDR2 YFSETQ. The length of the CDR3 is 13 residues. The CDR3, as DNA: TGCGCCAGCAGCTTGGCCCCAGGAAAGGGCTACACCTTC. Its protein product is CASSLAPGKGYTF. The whole variable domain, filled in from reference TRBV5-1 and TRBJ1-2, reads KAGVTQTPRYLIKTRGQQVTLSCSPISGHRSVSWYQQTPGQGLQFLFEYFSETQRNKGNFPGRFSGRQFSNSRSEMNVSTLELGDSALYLCASSLAPGKGYTFGSGTRLTVV.

This clonotype has a handful of counts. The chain is built from TRBV7-2 and TRBJ2-7; 12 bases match TRBD2. V dropped 5 bases and J dropped 7; count of bases not matched to a gene: 15. The CDR3 is 17 amino acids. Germline V gene sequence: CDR1 SGHTA, CDR2 FQGNSA. This chain's CDR3 is CASSRRGRPSGGGEQYF. Here the CDR3 DNA reads TGTGCCAGCAGCCGGAGAGGGAGGCCTAGCGGGGGGGGTGAGCAGTACTTC.